Shown below are 29 T cell receptor beta chains from a single sample sequenced in a study of T cell repertoires in cytomegalovirus infection. TCRdb reanalysed the reads using MiXCR and keeps one entry per CDR3 protein. Of approximately 120,000 distinct CDR3 sequences listed, approximately 30% were seen once; the top ten hold about 53%. These receptors' targets are unknown. The source was CD8+ T cells from cultured PBMCs, collected from culture after CMV antigen stimulation. These receptors all stem from a human donor in good health (CMV status not recorded). Some clones in this sample may be carry-over from other donors' samples.

This clonotype was observed a handful of times. This chain connects TRBV6-5 to TRBJ1-6; D gene unclear. This CDR3 has 12 amino acids. Germline-derived CDR1 and CDR2 are MNHEY and SVGAGI. V was shortened by 0 bases and J by 7 bases, with 1 base between the two germline ends. The CDR3 here is CASSYSNSPLHF. The CDR3 bases are TGTGCCAGCAGTTACTCCAATTCACCCCTCCACTTT.

This clonotype was detected a few times. The chain joins TRBV12-3 or TRBV12-4 to TRBJ2-2, with D perhaps TRBD1 (6 bases). This CDR3 contains 15 residues. V dropped 2 bases and J dropped 3 bases, with 10 bases sitting between them. The CDR3 loop is CASSLQGFYTGELFF. The CDR3 DNA reads TGTGCCAGCAGTTTACAGGGGTTTTACACCGGGGAGCTGTTTTTT.

This clonotype was recorded a few times. This chain links TRBV5-5 with TRBJ2-1; possible D gene TRBD1, 6 bases. Deletions cut 5 bases from V and 9 bases from J, with 15 bases between. Germline CDR1 is SGHKS and CDR2 is YYEKEE (reference sequence). CDR3 length: 13 amino acids. The CDR3 DNA sequence: TGTGCCAGCAGATATCAGGGGTCCGGTGAGCAGTTCTTC. The encoded protein is CASRYQGSGEQFF.

The chain couples TRBV12-3 or TRBV12-4 to TRBJ1-1; D unclear. CDR3 length: 14 amino acids. Trimming took off 3 bases at V and 1 base at J, with 9 bases between the two ends. CDR3 sequence reads: CASSFRGPNTEAFF. CDR3 nucleotide sequence: TGTGCCAGCAGTTTTCGAGGACCGAACACTGAAGCTTTCTTT.

This clonotype was seen many times. The rearrangement uses TRBV7-8 and TRBJ1-2; tentative D call: TRBD1 (5 bases). This CDR3 contains 12 residues. V lost 10 bases, J lost 3 bases, and 12 bases lay in between. Germline V gene sequence: CDR1 SGHVS, CDR2 FQNEAQ. The CDR3 region is CAISPGDYGYTF. CDR3 sequence (DNA): TGTGCCATAAGCCCGGGGGACTATGGCTACACCTTC.

This clonotype was seen a few times. V usage is TRBV4-1 and J usage is TRBJ2-7, with 10 positions matching TRBD2. Germline values: CDR1 MGHRA, CDR2 YSYEKL. CDR3 length equals 16 residues. V lost 3 bases, J lost 3 bases, and 8 bases stayed unmatched. The CDR3 sequence is CASSQGSSGGHYEQYF. For the CDR3, the DNA is TGCGCCAGCAGCCAGGGTTCTAGCGGGGGCCACTACGAGCAGTACTTC.

This chain joins TRBV7-9 and TRBJ2-1; 15 nucleotides align to TRBD2. The CDR3 spans 16 residues. Germline V gives CDR1 SEHNR, CDR2 FQNEAQ (reference sequence). V lost 5 bases and J lost 2; bases outside the gene matches: 1. CDR3 sequence: CASSRTSGGAYNEQFF. DNA for the CDR3: TGTGCCAGCAGCCGGACTAGCGGGGGGGCCTACAATGAGCAGTTCTTC. The variable domain in full, with the rest retrieved from reference TRBV7-9 and TRBJ2-1, is DTGVSQNPRHKITKRGQNVTFRCDPISEHNRLYWYRQTLGQGPEFLTYFQNEAQLEKSRLLSDRFSAERPKGSFSTLEIQRTEQGDSAMYLCASSRTSGGAYNEQFFGPGTRLTVL.

A note on this clonotype: This could be a read error, since a much larger clone is one nucleotide away. The chain joins TRBV19 to TRBJ1-5; 9 positions match TRBD1. The V gene end was trimmed by 3 bases and the J gene end by 2 bases; junction bases not matched to a gene: 2. The CDR3 loop spans 15 amino acids. Germline CDR1 reads LNHDA; CDR2 reads SQIVND (reference sequence). CDR3 coding DNA: TGTGCCAGTAGTATCAGGACAGGGGGCAATCAGCCCCAGCATTTT. Protein product: CASSIRTGGNQPQHF. Together with reference TRBV19 and TRBJ1-5, the CDR3 gives the full variable domain: DGGITQSPKYLFRKEGQNVTLSCEQNLNHDAMYWYRQDPGQGLRLIYYSQIVNDFQKGDIAEGYSVSREKKESFPLTVTSAQKNPTAFYLCASSIRTGGNQPQHFGDGTRLSIL.

J is TRBJ2-5 and V is TRBV12-3 or TRBV12-4, with 8 bases aligning to TRBD2. CDR3 length: 15 amino acids. V was pared by 6 bases and J by 5 bases, with 11 bases of the junction left unmatched. The CDR3 coding sequence is TGTGCCAGCAGAGCACCCGGGACTAGGGTGGAGACCCAGTACTTC. Protein: CASRAPGTRVETQYF.

The V and J genes are TRBV7-2 and TRBJ2-7, with 7 nucleotides matching TRBD2. Germline V gives CDR1 SGHTA, CDR2 FQGNSA. The CDR3 loop spans 15 amino acids. V shed 6 bases, J shed 2 bases, and the junction held 10 bases outside the gene matches. DNA of the CDR3: TGTGCCAGCAGTTTGGGGGGGAACAAACCCTACGAGCAGTACTTC. This sequence encodes CASSLGGNKPYEQYF.

This sequence joins TRBV7-2 and TRBJ2-1; the match to TRBD1 covers 9 bases. V shed 3 bases and J 5 bases; nucleotides not matched to a gene: 2. The CDR3 covers 14 residues. Germline V gene data show CDR1 as SGHTA and CDR2 as FQGNSA. This CDR3 reads CASSFRTGDNEQFF. The CDR3 bases are TGTGCCAGCAGCTTCCGGACAGGGGACAATGAGCAGTTCTTC. Drawing the rest from reference TRBV7-2 and TRBJ2-1, the complete variable domain is GAGVSQSPSNKVTEKGKDVELRCDPISGHTALYWYRQSLGQGLEFLIYFQGNSAPDKSGLPSDRFSAERTGGSVSTLTIQRTQQEDSAVYLCASSFRTGDNEQFFGPGTRLTVL.

This clonotype was counted many times. V is TRBV20-1 and J is TRBJ2-7; D is uncertain. The V gene lost 6 bases and the J gene lost 0 bases, with 12 bases spanning the gap. Germline-derived CDR1 and CDR2 are DFQATT and SNEGSKA (reference sequence). The CDR3 covers 13 residues. For the CDR3, the DNA is TGCAGTGCCGACGGATTGAGCTCCTACGAGCAGTACTTC. Translating gives CSADGLSSYEQYF.

Many counts were recorded for this clonotype. This rearrangement joins TRBV7-2 to TRBJ2-7, with 10 bases that match TRBD2. With V trimmed by 3 bases and J by 3 bases, 8 bases remained unmatched. From germline, CDR1 is SGHTA and CDR2 FQGNSA. The CDR3 loop spans 16 amino acids. The CDR3 protein is CASSFLLAGIHYEQYF. Here the CDR3 DNA reads TGTGCCAGCAGCTTTCTACTAGCGGGGATCCACTACGAGCAGTACTTC.

This clonotype has a handful of counts. This rearrangement joins TRBV7-6 to TRBJ1-1; D uncertain. CDR3 length: 15 amino acids. The V and J ends lost 1 base and 3 bases respectively, with 12 bases between them. Per the germline V gene, CDR1 is SGHVS and CDR2 is FNYEAQ. The CDR3 DNA sequence: TGTGCCAGCAGCTTAGAGGTAGGGTGGGACACTGAAGCTTTCTTT. Protein product: CASSLEVGWDTEAFF.

This chain connects TRBV7-4 to TRBJ2-1, with D possibly matching TRBD1 (5 bases). The germline gives CDR1 SGHVT, CDR2 SQSDAQ. The CDR3 contains 13 residues. Trimming stripped 8 bases from V and 9 bases from J, with 17 bases between. DNA of the CDR3: TGTGCCAGCGGTTATCAGGGAAACGGTGAGCAGTTCTTC. This translates into CASGYQGNGEQFF.

This chain uses TRBV6-5 with TRBJ1-2, with TRBD1 matching over 10 bases. Per the germline V gene, CDR1 is MNHEY and CDR2 is SVGAGI. J gave up 3 bases and V 5 bases, and 3 bases lay outside the gene matches. The CDR3 covers 14 residues. CDR3 DNA sequence: TGTGCCAGCAGTACGGGGACAGGGGACTATGGCTACACCTTC. Translated, it gives CASSTGTGDYGYTF.

This sequence joins TRBV20-1 and TRBJ2-7; D is possibly TRBD1 (5 bases). Germline values: CDR1 DFQATT, CDR2 SNEGSKA (reference sequence). The CDR3 length is 15 residues. V lost 5 bases and J lost 7, with 24 bases in between. CDR3 amino acids: CSAPRGGEPRVEQYF. Here the CDR3 DNA reads TGCAGTGCTCCAAGGGGCGGAGAGCCACGAGTTGAGCAGTACTTC.

The genes are TRBV28 and TRBJ1-2; 7 bases line up with TRBD1. Germline V CDR1 and CDR2: MDHEN, SYDVKM. CDR3 size: 15 residues. The ends lost 10 bases at V and 4 bases at J; junction bases unmatched: 15. The CDR3 DNA reads TGTGCCATTCGAGGACAGGCCCCGGATCCCTATGGCTACACCTTC. Protein product: CAIRGQAPDPYGYTF.

The J gene is TRBJ2-5, the V gene TRBV7-9; D perhaps matches TRBD2 (5 bases). The CDR3 has 16 amino acids. Germline CDR1 SEHNR, CDR2 FQNEAQ (reference sequence). Trimming took off 1 base at V and 4 bases at J, with 16 bases between the two ends. Here the CDR3 DNA reads TGTGCCAGCAGCTTAGATTTAGAATCTGGGAGAGAGACCCAGTACTTC. Protein product: CASSLDLESGRETQYF.

This clonotype was observed at least ten times. This chain connects TRBV12-3 or TRBV12-4 to TRBJ1-1; 7 positions agree with TRBD1. The J segment lost 12 bases and the V segment lost 5 bases, leaving 9 bases of the junction unmatched. The CDR3 runs to 12 residues. The CDR3 coding sequence is TGTGCCAGCAGTGGAGGCAGGGGGAAACCTTTCTTT. Translated, it gives CASSGGRGKPFF.

The chain is built from TRBV7-2 and TRBJ1-3; TRBD1 aligns across 7 bases. CDR1 and CDR2 (germline): SGHTA, FQGNSA. This CDR3 is 18 amino acids long. V gave up 3 bases and J gave up 0 bases; unmatched junction bases: 11. The DNA for the CDR3 is TGTGCCAGCAGCTTCCTGTCGGGACAGATGAGCTCTGGAAACACCATATATTTT. Translation gives CASSFLSGQMSSGNTIYF.

This clonotype was recorded a few times. V gene TRBV20-1 combines with J gene TRBJ2-7; 11 positions agree with TRBD2. The trim removed 6 bases at V and 3 bases at J, leaving 13 bases unmatched. The CDR3 runs to 16 residues. Germline-derived CDR1 and CDR2 are DFQATT and SNEGSKA (reference sequence). The CDR3 DNA sequence: TGCAGTGCAGCGAATAGCGGGGGGGCCGTGATCTACGAGCAGTACTTC. Translation gives CSAANSGGAVIYEQYF.

This clonotype was counted a few times. The chain carries TRBV7-2 and TRBJ1-2; D is possibly TRBD1 (5 bases). Germline values: CDR1 SGHTA, CDR2 FQGNSA. The V gene lost 4 bases and the J gene lost 8 bases, with 11 bases spanning the gap. CDR3 length: 12 amino acids. The CDR3, as DNA: TGTGCCAGCAGCTCAGCTGGGGGGGGCTACACCTTC. Protein sequence: CASSSAGGGYTF.

This clonotype appeared many times. The rearrangement joins TRBV6-1 to TRBJ2-1; 7 bases are a match to TRBD1. Unmatched junction bases numbered 4, after V lost 7 bases and J lost 4 bases. The CDR3 totals 13 residues. The V gene's germline CDR1 is MNHNS and CDR2 SASEGT. CDR3 DNA: TGTGCCAGCACTACAGGGGAGTACAATGAGCAGTTCTTC. It encodes CASTTGEYNEQFF.

This chain uses TRBV19 with TRBJ2-2, with D unresolved. Germline V gene lookup returns CDR1 LNHDA and CDR2 SQIVND (reference sequence). Trimming cost V 5 bases and J 0 bases, with 10 bases left between them. The CDR3 has 15 residues. The CDR3 nucleotides read TGTGCCAGTAGTTTCTACAGCTCGAACACCGGGGAGCTGTTTTTT. This sequence encodes CASSFYSSNTGELFF.

V usage is TRBV6-5 and J usage is TRBJ2-7, with 7 bases aligning to TRBD1. The J segment lost 4 bases and the V segment lost 2 bases, leaving 2 bases of the junction unmatched. The germline V gene has CDR1 MNHEY and CDR2 SVGAGI. This CDR3 contains 13 residues. CDR3 DNA sequence: TGTGCCAGCAGTTACGAGGGGGCATACGAGCAGTACTTC. The encoded protein is CASSYEGAYEQYF.

The V gene is TRBV27, the J gene TRBJ2-7; 7 bases agree with TRBD1. Germline CDR1 MNHEY, CDR2 SMNVEV (reference sequence). The junction had 5 bases not matched to a gene; V was cut back by 6 bases and J by 0 bases. This CDR3 has 14 amino acids. The CDR3 DNA reads TGTGCCAGCAGCTTGGGACAGAGCTCCTACGAGCAGTACTTC. Residues: CASSLGQSSYEQYF.

The chain links TRBV5-8 to TRBJ1-5; D is uncertain. V lost 2 bases and J 2 bases, leaving 20 bases between the germline ends. The length of the CDR3 is 18 residues. Germline V lookup: CDR1 SGHTS, CDR2 YDEGEE. The CDR3 loop reads CASSFETSAVWGNQPQHF. The CDR3 nucleotides read TGTGCCAGCAGCTTTGAAACGTCAGCCGTTTGGGGCAATCAGCCCCAGCATTTT. The entire variable domain, with the rest obtained from reference TRBV5-8 and TRBJ1-5, is as follows: EAGVTQSPTHLIKTRGQQATLRCSPISGHTSVYWYQQALGLGLQFLLWYDEGEERNRGNFPPRFSGRQFPNYSSELNVNALELEDSALYLCASSFETSAVWGNQPQHFGDGTRLSIL.

The chain recombines TRBV7-8 with TRBJ2-1; 9 bases align to TRBD1. The CDR3 length is 14 residues. J was trimmed by 6 bases and V by 5 bases; bases with no gene match: 5. Germline V CDR1 and CDR2: SGHVS, FQNEAQ. Written as DNA, the CDR3 is TGTGCCAGCAGCCCGGGACAGGGAGGCAATGAGCAGTTCTTC. It translates to CASSPGQGGNEQFF.